This T cell receptor beta chain originates from a study of T cell changes during pregnancy in multiple sclerosis. Only in-frame clones appear in the TCRdb table, and some are missing; sequencing was by immunoSEQ multiplex PCR. The sample gives about 56,000 clones, roughly 90% of which show up once; under 2% is in the top ten. J gave up 3 bases and V 3 bases, and 5 bases lay outside the gene matches. The CDR3 spans 16 residues. The germline gives CDR1 MGHDK, CDR2 SYGVNS. V gene TRBV25-1 combines with J gene TRBJ2-2; 9 nucleotides match TRBD2. This sequence originates from a female donor with multiple sclerosis, enrolled in a pregnancy study. The sequencing used peripheral blood, collected after pregnancy. The CDR3 coding sequence is TGTGCCAGCAGTGATTGGGTAGCGGGAGACACCGGGGAGCTGTTTTTT. Residues: CASSDWVAGDTGELFF.